This entry features one TCR beta chain sequence. This clone was seen just once. The target of this receptor is not known. Per-nucleotide qualities are absent, and no much larger clonotype sits a single base away. The time point label on this specimen signifies: pretreatment peripheral blood. The cohort comprised 30 or so patients with locally advanced or metastatic urothelial carcinoma treated at Memorial Sloan Kettering on a trial protocol. Peripheral blood mononuclear cells were collected from each patient pretreatment and during treatment, giving between 1 and 8 total time points per patient. The Qiagen DNeasy Blood extraction kit was used to purify genomic DNA from total PBMCs and tumor samples. PBMCs were collected pretreatment and during treatment and were isolated and stored as previously described. Synthetic TCR analog templates were spiked into each PCR so that absolute template abundance could be estimated from read counts. TCRbeta CDR3 regions were amplified from genomic DNA with bias-controlled V and J gene primers using the immunoSEQ assay. Sequencing of rearranged TCRbeta segments was done at approximately 20X coverage. Per the authors' processing: Sequencing errors were corrected by clustering and CDR3s were annotated against IMGT to assign V, D and J genes. Out-of-frame and stop-codon sequences were excluded, and only productive TCRbeta rearrangements were used in downstream analyses. Clonality was computed as one minus Shannon entropy normalized by the log of the number of unique productive sequences. Clones differing between time points or between blood and tumor were identified using Fisher's exact test with Benjamini-Hochberg correction, with an adjusted p below 0.01 applied as the threshold. TCRdb provides this immuneACCESS table in a form limited to in-frame rearrangements. Some clones are lacking; in checked studies, under half of them reflect an unresolved V gene, and why the rest are absent is not known. V, J and clone size derive from that table, while D and trimming were established from the DNA sequence. The sample table contains approximately 86,000 clones; only one count was recorded for around four fifths of them. The ten largest clones represent 6.7% of the sample.

This sample was included in a study of PD-L1 blockade in urothelial cancer (dated by TCRdb to the late 2010s). For the wider study: All patients started therapy in about 2014 and received atezolizumab 1,200 mg intravenously every 3 weeks. Twenty-five of 29 patients were identified as males with urothelial cancer of bladder origin, and a prior smoking history was reported by 18 of 29 patients. Blood samples were analyzed 3 weeks after the start of treatment (second dose) and 6 weeks after the start of treatment. Pretreatment tumor samples and matched peripheral blood, collected serially before and after atezolizumab treatment, underwent TCR sequencing. Progression-free survival longer than 6 months counted as durable clinical benefit, and TCR features were additionally tested against both progression-free and overall survival. The study was an exploratory multi-omic analysis of somatic, immune and clinical correlates of response to PD-L1 blockade with atezolizumab in urothelial cancer. Blood samples yielded a median of 141,255 T cells and around 80,000 unique TCRs, with median clonality roughly 0.085. In the same patients, pretreatment tumors underwent whole exome sequencing and RNA sequencing in addition to TCR sequencing. An ECOG performance status of 0 or 1 was recorded for the patients, and 0 to 3 prior chemotherapy regimens had been received by the patients. Under ten patients achieved durable clinical benefit and about 22 did not. Pretreatment blood TCR-seq was available for 27 to 30 patients, at least one posttreatment blood collection was obtained for 25 or so patients, and tumor TCR-seq was available for 25 or so patients.

Overall results and qualifications from the work: Among patients with durable benefit, tumor-associated TCR clones showed greater expansion in peripheral blood 3 weeks after treatment started (n ≈ 21, p = 0.022). A pretreatment peripheral blood TCR clonality below the median was linked to improved progression-free and overall survival. Because the sample size was small (n of about 27) and many of the analyses were exploratory, the results are meant to be hypothesis-generating.

Inclusive of the bounding cysteine and phenylalanine, the CDR3 is 16 residues long. Kept here is only the CDR3 DNA, which spans 48 bases and is read in frame from base 1. The germline V gene (reference sequence) sets CDR1 to GTSNPN and CDR2 to SVGIG. For this chain, trimming is 1 base at the V end and 1 base at the J end, and the number of junction bases without a gene match is 7. Recombination connected TRBV30 to TRBJ2-3; a stretch of 8 junction bases matches TRBD2. The receptor comes from a man aged 40-49 years with urothelial cancer. The starting material was PBMCs, obtained around atezolizumab (anti-PD-L1) treatment. The CDR3 loop reads CAWSGTSLGRTDTQYF. In nucleotide form, the sequence is TGTGCCTGGAGTGGGACTAGCTTGGGACGCACAGATACGCAGTATTTT. Extended through the reference TRBV30 and TRBJ2-3 proteins, this CDR3 yields the full variable domain: SQTIHQWPATLVQPVGSPLSLECTVEGTSNPNLYWYRQAAGRGLQLLFYSVGIGQISSEVPQNLSASRPQDRQFILSSKKLLLSDSGFYLCAWSGTSLGRTDTQYFGPGTRLTVL.